This record covers a single T cell receptor beta chain. This record comes from a study of cytomegalovirus exposure and HLA in healthy donors. Vbeta (60) and Jbeta (13) primers were used in the PCR. The protocol was immunoSEQ multiplex PCR, while the TCRdb copy is restricted to in-frame clones and leaves out a portion. The sample includes some 120,000 clones, roughly 78% of them seen just once. The sequence was collected from a woman aged 40 to 50 in good health and CMV-seronegative. Sample: PBMCs.

The CDR3 DNA is TGCAGCGTTGGACTACCTCAGTACAATGAGCAGTTCTTC. Protein sequence: CSVGLPQYNEQFF. V gene TRBV29-1 combines with J gene TRBJ2-1; the D gene is possibly TRBD2 (5 bases). Germline CDR1 reads SQVTM; CDR2 reads ANQGSEA. V was cut by 4 bases and J by 4 bases, with 11 bases left in between. The CDR3 spans 13 residues.